These T cell receptor beta chains were read from a single sample in a study of tumor and adjacent non-tumor tissue in lung cancer. TCRdb reprocessed the multiplex PCR reads via MiXCR and lists one record per CDR3 protein. The sample holds about 110,000 distinct CDR3 sequences, 60% to 70% seen once. The sample consisted of distant non-tumor lung tissue. These TCRs come from a man between 60 and 75 years old with non-small cell lung cancer. Each CDR3 is given with its conserved first and last residue. Fields, in order: clone size, D gene, J gene, V gene, CDR3 protein, CDR3 DNA. The D gene is left open where the match is weak. The size of a clone is reported for some rows only, either as once, few or many, or as a class for expanded clones.

clone size: few; D gene: TRBD2; J gene: TRBJ2-2; V gene: TRBV5-1; CDR3 protein: CASSGGLLEGANTGELFF; CDR3 DNA: TGCGCCAGCAGCGGGGGACTACTGGAAGGCGCGAACACCGGGGAGCTGTTTTTT
clone size: NA; D gene: NA; J gene: TRBJ2-5; V gene: TRBV10-3; CDR3 protein: CVIRARQTQETQYF; CDR3 DNA: TGTGTCATCAGGGCGAGACAGACCCAAGAGACCCAGTACTTC
clone size: NA; D gene: NA; J gene: TRBJ2-6; V gene: TRBV4-3; CDR3 protein: CASSHDPSSGANVLTF; CDR3 DNA: TGCGCCAGCAGCCATGATCCGTCCTCTGGCGCCAACGTCCTGACTTTC
clone size: few; D gene: NA; J gene: TRBJ2-3; V gene: TRBV6-6; CDR3 protein: CASGYGEDSFYADTQYF; CDR3 DNA: TGTGCCAGCGGTTACGGGGAGGACAGTTTCTACGCAGATACGCAATATTTT
clone size: once; D gene: TRBD2; J gene: TRBJ2-5; V gene: TRBV20-1; CDR3 protein: CSARPGGETQCF; CDR3 DNA: TGCAGTGCCAGGCCGGGAGGGGAGACCCAGTGCTTC
clone size: many; D gene: TRBD1; J gene: TRBJ2-1; V gene: TRBV5-6; CDR3 protein: CASSHGRDRIYNEQFF; CDR3 DNA: TGTGCCAGCAGCCACGGCCGGGACAGGATTTACAATGAGCAGTTCTTC
clone size: many; D gene: NA; J gene: TRBJ1-5; V gene: TRBV28; CDR3 protein: CASSSYTAGGSGRPQHF; CDR3 DNA: TGTGCCAGCAGTTCATATACAGCGGGCGGGTCGGGTAGGCCCCAGCATTTT
clone size: NA; D gene: NA; J gene: TRBJ2-5; V gene: TRBV7-9; CDR3 protein: CASSSYGYPWTQYF; CDR3 DNA: TGTGCCAGCAGCTCGTACGGTTATCCGTGGACCCAGTACTTC
clone size: many; D gene: NA; J gene: TRBJ1-2; V gene: TRBV24-1; CDR3 protein: CATHKLYGYTF; CDR3 DNA: TGTGCCACCCATAAACTCTATGGCTACACCTTC
clone size: NA; D gene: TRBD1; J gene: TRBJ2-3; V gene: TRBV11-3; CDR3 protein: CAGSLEEDRAETQCF; CDR3 DNA: TGTGCCGGCAGCTTAGAGGAAGACAGGGCAGAAACGCAGTGTTTT
clone size: NA; D gene: NA; J gene: TRBJ1-5; V gene: TRBV5-1; CDR3 protein: CASSLVGGANQPQHF; CDR3 DNA: TGCGCCAGCAGCTTGGTCGGGGGGGCCAATCAGCCCCAGCATTTT
clone size: many; D gene: TRBD1; J gene: TRBJ1-5; V gene: TRBV6-5; CDR3 protein: CASRRDRGTNQPQHF; CDR3 DNA: TGTGCCAGCAGAAGGGACAGGGGCACTAATCAGCCCCAGCATTTT
clone size: NA; D gene: TRBD1; J gene: TRBJ2-4; V gene: TRBV6-1; CDR3 protein: CAITIQGAGKNIQYF; CDR3 DNA: TGTGCCATCACTATACAGGGGGCAGGCAAAAACATTCAGTATTTC
clone size: NA; D gene: NA; J gene: TRBJ2-2; V gene: TRBV20-1; CDR3 protein: CSARVPRGDAGELFF; CDR3 DNA: TGCAGTGCTAGAGTTCCCAGGGGGGACGCCGGGGAGCTGTTTTTT
clone size: many; D gene: NA; J gene: TRBJ2-5; V gene: TRBV7-8; CDR3 protein: CASSTQPETQYF; CDR3 DNA: TGTGCCAGCAGCACACAACCAGAGACCCAGTACTTC
clone size: many; D gene: NA; J gene: TRBJ1-6; V gene: TRBV6-1; CDR3 protein: CASSEGQPVNSPLHF; CDR3 DNA: TGTGCCAGCAGTGAAGGGCAACCGGTAAATTCACCCCTCCACTTT
clone size: NA; D gene: NA; J gene: TRBJ1-1; V gene: TRBV6-5; CDR3 protein: CASTKGNYVSEAFF; CDR3 DNA: TGTGCCAGCACCAAGGGTAATTACGTCTCTGAAGCTTTCTTT
clone size: NA; D gene: TRBD1; J gene: TRBJ1-1; V gene: TRBV5-1; CDR3 protein: CASSSGTGGSTEAFF; CDR3 DNA: TGCGCCAGCAGCTCTGGGACAGGGGGGAGCACTGAAGCTTTCTTT
clone size: NA; D gene: TRBD1; J gene: TRBJ2-3; V gene: TRBV29-1; CDR3 protein: CSVPSGQSTDTLYF; CDR3 DNA: TGCAGCGTTCCCTCGGGACAGAGCACAGATACACTGTATTTT
clone size: NA; D gene: TRBD2; J gene: TRBJ2-4; V gene: TRBV4-2; CDR3 protein: CASSQVQASGSLAKNIQYF; CDR3 DNA: TGTGCCAGCAGCCAGGTGCAGGCTAGCGGATCGTTAGCCAAAAACATTCAGTACTTT
clone size: few; D gene: NA; J gene: TRBJ1-1; V gene: TRBV11-1; CDR3 protein: CPSSRNKNTEAFF; CDR3 DNA: TGTCCCAGCAGCCGCAACAAGAACACTGAAGCTTTCTTT
clone size: many; D gene: NA; J gene: TRBJ2-3; V gene: TRBV20-1; CDR3 protein: CSARVAGSTDTQYF; CDR3 DNA: TGCAGTGCTAGAGTGGCGGGTAGCACAGATACGCAGTATTTT
clone size: NA; D gene: TRBD2; J gene: TRBJ2-7; V gene: TRBV11-2; CDR3 protein: CVSKLSGTLNNEQYF; CDR3 DNA: TGTGTCAGCAAACTCAGCGGGACGCTTAACAATGAGCAGTACTTC
clone size: NA; D gene: NA; J gene: TRBJ2-7; V gene: TRBV11-3; CDR3 protein: CASGLVGQYEQYF; CDR3 DNA: TGTGCCAGCGGCTTAGTCGGGCAATACGAGCAGTACTTC
clone size: NA; D gene: NA; J gene: TRBJ1-6; V gene: TRBV4-2; CDR3 protein: CASSQEGDTYDSPLQF; CDR3 DNA: TGTGCCAGCAGCCAAGAAGGTGACACCTATGATTCACCCCTCCAGTTT
clone size: few; D gene: NA; J gene: TRBJ2-3; V gene: TRBV21-1; CDR3 protein: CASSKETHTDTQYF; CDR3 DNA: TGTGCCAGCAGCAAAGAGACCCACACAGATACGCAGTATTTT
clone size: many; D gene: NA; J gene: TRBJ1-6; V gene: TRBV6-1; CDR3 protein: CASRRGFGEAVLHF; CDR3 DNA: TGTGCCAGCAGAAGGGGATTCGGGGAAGCGGTCCTCCACTTT
clone size: NA; D gene: NA; J gene: TRBJ2-3; V gene: TRBV19; CDR3 protein: CASSLSAVGTDTQYF; CDR3 DNA: TGTGCCAGTAGTCTTTCGGCGGTTGGCACAGATACGCAGTATTTT
clone size: NA; D gene: TRBD2; J gene: TRBJ2-3; V gene: TRBV28; CDR3 protein: CASSSYRAGVTTDTQYF; CDR3 DNA: TGTGCCAGCAGTTCCTACCGAGCGGGAGTGACGACAGATACGCAGTATTTT
clone size: many; D gene: TRBD1; J gene: TRBJ1-5; V gene: TRBV6-2/TRBV6-3; CDR3 protein: CASRTGGNQPQHF; CDR3 DNA: TGTGCCAGCAGGACAGGGGGCAATCAGCCCCAGCATTTT
clone size: many; D gene: NA; J gene: TRBJ1-1; V gene: TRBV6-5; CDR3 protein: CASPPGATADPNTEAFF; CDR3 DNA: TGTGCCAGCCCCCCCGGAGCGACGGCAGACCCGAACACTGAAGCTTTCTTT
clone size: NA; D gene: NA; J gene: TRBJ2-1; V gene: TRBV4-3; CDR3 protein: CASSPKLTGTSSFNEQFF; CDR3 DNA: TGCGCCAGCAGCCCGAAACTGACTGGGACGAGCTCCTTCAATGAGCAGTTCTTC
clone size: NA; D gene: TRBD1; J gene: TRBJ2-1; V gene: TRBV11-3; CDR3 protein: CGSSLDGQGAVNEQFF; CDR3 DNA: TGTGGCAGCAGCTTAGACGGACAGGGGGCGGTTAATGAGCAGTTCTTC
clone size: NA; D gene: NA; J gene: TRBJ1-1; V gene: TRBV12-3/TRBV12-4; CDR3 protein: CASSRRNTETLF; CDR3 DNA: TGTGCAAGCAGTAGGAGGAACACTGAAACTCTCTTT